Here is one T cell receptor (beta chain) with its context. The target antigen is unknown. The data stem from a study of cytomegalovirus exposure and HLA in healthy donors. The study, taken as a whole, reports: A later analysis revealed that TCR association rates differed between HLA loci, peaking at DRB1 and bottoming out at HLA-C.

Trimming stripped 1 base from V and 5 bases from J, with 14 bases between. The CDR3 spans 15 residues. The V gene's germline CDR1 is SEHNR and CDR2 FQNEAQ (reference sequence). It was with 60 Vbeta and 13 Jbeta primers that the PCR ran. TCRdb's table, derived via immunoSEQ multiplex PCR, lists solely in-frame clones and lacks some. The sample yields approximately 150,000 clones, 68% seen once. The rearrangement uses TRBV7-9 and TRBJ1-2, with no clear D. Input material: PBMCs. This receptor was taken from a man aged 50 to 60 in good health and CMV-seronegative. The chain's CDR3 is CASSLEIAGSYGYTF. CDR3 coding DNA: TGTGCCAGCAGCTTAGAAATTGCGGGGTCTTATGGCTACACCTTC.